This T cell receptor (beta chain) was recovered during a study of human T cells and chemical hapten exposure. In the study overall: Predominantly women, the patients had alopecia areata, totalis or universalis. Mainly, slight library volume differences in the pool made TCR yields vary.

MiXCR, applied by TCRdb to the RACE reads, yields one record per CDR3 protein. Of 65,000 to 85,000 distinct CDR3 sequences in the sample, around 11% were seen once. CDR1 is MGHRA, CDR2 YSYEKL, per germline. The length of the CDR3 is 15 residues. Trimming took off 0 bases at V and 0 bases at J, with 9 bases between the two ends. The time point denotes: patch test 1, 2 weeks after DPC sensitization. Treatment denoted: therapeutic diphenylcyclopropenone sensitization with weekly scalp DPC. The study enrolled 18 to 70-year-old alopecia patients suitable for DPC. Before extraction, the whole blood was not fractionated, and total RNA was taken from it. This clonotype was seen many times.

This chain connects TRBV4-1 to TRBJ2-7; D gene unclear. The TCR was taken from a woman aged 60-75 years with alopecia areata. Some clones in this sample may be carry-over from other donors' samples. The sequencing used whole blood, collected in connection with sensitization to the hapten diphenylcyclopropenone (DPC). The CDR3 region has the DNA TGCGCCAGCAGCCAAGAACTGCCCCTCTCCTACGAGCAGTACTTC. Protein: CASSQELPLSYEQYF.